This T cell receptor (beta chain) derives from a study of Ad26.COV2.S vaccination and SARS-CoV-2 variants. Background on the study: Ad26.COV2.S given intramuscularly, once or twice 56 days apart.

The data were produced by immunoSEQ multiplex PCR, yet TCRdb's version contains in-frame clones alone and is incomplete. The table records about 350,000 clones, 75% to 90% of them present only once. Points from the study as a whole: Vaccine and placebo groups showed comparable non-spike TCR breadth.

Treatment defined: some 20 received Ad26.COV2.S at low or high dose, single or two shots; roughly five received placebo; per-sample allocation not given. Specimen acquisition occurred on day 63 following the initial vaccine or placebo injection. Worth noting for this clone: The antigen is unknown.

The sample was peripheral blood, taken in a trial of Ad26.COV2.S vaccine versus placebo. The sequence derives from a person aged 18-65 years who received the Ad26.COV2.S COVID-19 vaccine or a placebo.

The CDR3 region is CSARAESICTF. The DNA of the CDR3 is TGCAGTGCTAGGGCCGAAAGTATCTGCACCTTC. The V call is TRBV20-1, the J call TRBJ1-2, with D unresolved. The CDR3 has 11 amino acids. Germline loops: CDR1 DFQATT, CDR2 SNEGSKA (reference sequence). V was shortened by 3 bases and J by 13 bases, with 15 bases between the two germline ends.